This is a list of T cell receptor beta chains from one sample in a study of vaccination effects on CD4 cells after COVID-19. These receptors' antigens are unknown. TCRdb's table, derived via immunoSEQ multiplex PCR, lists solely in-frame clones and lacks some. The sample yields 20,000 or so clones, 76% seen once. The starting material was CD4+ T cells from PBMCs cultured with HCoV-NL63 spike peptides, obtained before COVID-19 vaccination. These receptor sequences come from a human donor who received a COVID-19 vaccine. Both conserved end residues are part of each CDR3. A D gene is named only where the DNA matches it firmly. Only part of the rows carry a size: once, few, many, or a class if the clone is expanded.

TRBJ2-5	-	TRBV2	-	TGTGCCAGCAGTGCTACCTGGGGTCTTCAAGAGACCCAGTACTTC	CASSATWGLQETQYF
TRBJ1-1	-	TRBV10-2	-	TGCGCCAGCAGGTCTCCATGGCAGAACACTGAAGCTTTCTTT	CASRSPWQNTEAFF
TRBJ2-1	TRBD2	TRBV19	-	TGTGCCAGTAGTATGGCGATAGCGGGGGGACGTGAGCAGTTCTTC	CASSMAIAGGREQFF
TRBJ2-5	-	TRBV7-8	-	TGTGCCAGCAGCGCTCCAGCGGGAGAGACCCAGTACTTC	CASSAPAGETQYF
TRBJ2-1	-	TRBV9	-	TGTGCCAGCAGCGTAGGGGTTACGCCATACAATGAGCAGTTCTTC	CASSVGVTPYNEQFF
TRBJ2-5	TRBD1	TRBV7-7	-	TGTGCCAGCAGCTCGACAGGGGCAGAGACCCAGTACTTC	CASSSTGAETQYF
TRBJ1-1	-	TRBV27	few	TGTGCCAGCAGGAAAAACACTGAAGCTTTCTTT	CASRKNTEAFF
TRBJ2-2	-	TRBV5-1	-	TGCGCCAGCAGCTTGCGGGGCGGGGGCCTGAACACCGGGGAGCTGTTTTTT	CASSLRGGGLNTGELFF
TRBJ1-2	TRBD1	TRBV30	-	TGTGCCTGGAGTGTAGCAGGTGTAGGGGGCAATGGCTACACCTTC	CAWSVAGVGGNGYTF
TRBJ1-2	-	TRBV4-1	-	TGCGCCAGCGGCTATACCCGCAGGGGACGCTACACCTTC	CASGYTRRGRYTF
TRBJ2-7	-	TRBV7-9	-	TGTGCCAGCAGCTTAGAACGGGAGAAACCCTACGAGCAGTACTTC	CASSLEREKPYEQYF
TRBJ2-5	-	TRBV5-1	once	TGCGCCAGCAGCTTGGGAGGGTTGGAGACCCAGTACTTC	CASSLGGLETQYF
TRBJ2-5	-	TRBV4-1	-	TGCGCCAGCAGCCCCCCGGGGTTGAGAGAGACCCAGTACTTC	CASSPPGLRETQYF
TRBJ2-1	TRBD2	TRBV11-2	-	TGTGCCAGCAGCCCTAGGGCTAGCGGGACCGTCTACAATGAGCAGTTCTTC	CASSPRASGTVYNEQFF
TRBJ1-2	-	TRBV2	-	TGTGCCAGCAGTGTTGACAGGTTGTACTATGGCTACACCTTC	CASSVDRLYYGYTF
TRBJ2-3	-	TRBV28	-	TGTGCCAGCAGTTTTACCGACTGGACAGAGGATACGCAGTATTTT	CASSFTDWTEDTQYF
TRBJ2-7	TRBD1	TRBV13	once	TGTGCCAGCAGCTTAAACCGGGACAGGGTCATCGAGCAGTACTTC	CASSLNRDRVIEQYF
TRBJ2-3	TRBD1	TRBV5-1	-	TGCGCCAGCGTCATTGGGATGGGGAGGACAGGGAAGACAGATACGCAGTATTTT	CASVIGMGRTGKTDTQYF
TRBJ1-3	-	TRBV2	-	TGTGCCAGCAGTGAATTTGGGATAGGCAACTCTGGAAACACCATATATTTT	CASSEFGIGNSGNTIYF
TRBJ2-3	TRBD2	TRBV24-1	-	TGTGCCACCAGTGATCCCCCAGCGGGAGTAGGGGATACGCAGTATTTT	CATSDPPAGVGDTQYF
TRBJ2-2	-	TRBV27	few	TGTGCCAGCAGACGCCAAGCAGGGACCGGGGAGCTGTTTTTT	CASRRQAGTGELFF
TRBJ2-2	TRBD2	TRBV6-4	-	TGTGCCAGCAAAACTAGCGGGGACACCGGGGAGCTGTTTTTT	CASKTSGDTGELFF
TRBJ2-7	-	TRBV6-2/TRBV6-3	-	TGTGCCAGCAGTTACAGAGAATACGAGCAGTACTTC	CASSYREYEQYF
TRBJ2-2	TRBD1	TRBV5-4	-	TGTGCCAGCAGCTTGGAGGGCAGGGGGTACACCGGGGAGCTGTTTTTT	CASSLEGRGYTGELFF
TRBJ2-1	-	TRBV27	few	TGTGCCAGCACCTGGACGGGTTCTAAAATCTCCTACAATGAGCAGTTCTTC	CASTWTGSKISYNEQFF